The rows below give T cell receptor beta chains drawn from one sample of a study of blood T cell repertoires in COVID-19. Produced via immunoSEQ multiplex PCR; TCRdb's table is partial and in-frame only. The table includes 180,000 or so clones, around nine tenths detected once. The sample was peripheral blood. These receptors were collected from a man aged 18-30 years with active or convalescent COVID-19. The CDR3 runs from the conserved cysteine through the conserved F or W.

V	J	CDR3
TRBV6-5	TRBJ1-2	CASRVGTQNGYTF
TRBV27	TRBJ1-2	CASRNLDSFYGYTF
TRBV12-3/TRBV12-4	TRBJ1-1	CASSRTPNTEAFF
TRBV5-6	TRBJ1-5	CASSLARGRSNQPQHF
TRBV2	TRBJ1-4	CASRDSLSINEKLFF
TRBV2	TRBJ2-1	CASSDVGSINEQFF
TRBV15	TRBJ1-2	CATSVGQGGYTF
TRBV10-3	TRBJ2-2	CAIRTSGTGGTGELFF
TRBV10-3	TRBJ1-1	CASGDRGTEAFF
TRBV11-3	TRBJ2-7	CASSLVQTGPRSYEQYF
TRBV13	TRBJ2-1	CASSLGQSYNEQFF
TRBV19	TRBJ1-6	CASSIYQDRGGSPLHF
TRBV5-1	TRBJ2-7	CASSLTGEEQYF
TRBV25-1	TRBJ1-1	CASGPRGAFF
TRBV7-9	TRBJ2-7	CASSPSGSYEQYF
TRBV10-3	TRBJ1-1	CATKTGVPNTEAFF
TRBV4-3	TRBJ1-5	CASSQDLPQPQHF
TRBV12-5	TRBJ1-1	CASGLERVPEAFF
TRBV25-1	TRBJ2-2	CASRGLFTGELFF
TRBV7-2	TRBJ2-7	CASSYGSTISYEQYF
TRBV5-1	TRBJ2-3	CASSLQGAPDTQYF
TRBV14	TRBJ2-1	CASSQVGLAVSSYNEQFF
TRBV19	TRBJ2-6	CASSPGGGTSGANVLTF
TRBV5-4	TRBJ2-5	CASSLGQGGWGQETQYF
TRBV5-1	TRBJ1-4	CASSLVGDAGEKLFF
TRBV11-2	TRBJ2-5	CASSFRPRQGITGQYF